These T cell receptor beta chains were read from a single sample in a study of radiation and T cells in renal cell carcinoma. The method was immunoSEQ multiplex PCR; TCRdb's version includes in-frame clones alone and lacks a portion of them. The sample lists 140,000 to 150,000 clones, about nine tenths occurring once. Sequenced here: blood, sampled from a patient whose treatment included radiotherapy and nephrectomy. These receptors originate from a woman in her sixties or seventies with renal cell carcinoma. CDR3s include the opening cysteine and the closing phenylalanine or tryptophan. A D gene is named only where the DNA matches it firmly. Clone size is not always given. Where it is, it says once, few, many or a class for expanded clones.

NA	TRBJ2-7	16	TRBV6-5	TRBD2	CASSYGPGLGTYEQYF	TGTGCCAGCAGTTACGGTCCGGGACTAGGGACCTACGAGCAGTACTTC
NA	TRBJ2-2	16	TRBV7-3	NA	CASSLVPAGSTGELFF	TGTGCCAGCAGCTTAGTCCCGGCAGGCAGCACCGGGGAGCTGTTTTTT
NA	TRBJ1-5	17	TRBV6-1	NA	CASSEASGAVSNQPQHF	TGTGCCAGCAGTGAAGCGTCCGGGGCAGTGAGCAATCAGCCCCAGCATTTT
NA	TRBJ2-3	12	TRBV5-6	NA	CASGLEADTQYF	TGTGCCAGCGGGCTTGAGGCAGATACGCAGTATTTT
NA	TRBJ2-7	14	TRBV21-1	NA	CASSIPEPTDEQYF	TGTGCCAGCAGCATACCGGAACCTACGGACGAGCAGTACTTC
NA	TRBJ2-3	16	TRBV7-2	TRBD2	CASSLARASGADTQYF	TGTGCCAGCAGCTTAGCGCGGGCTAGCGGGGCAGATACGCAGTATTTT
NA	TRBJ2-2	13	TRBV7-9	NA	CASSPDGTGELFF	TGTGCCAGCAGCCCAGACGGCACCGGGGAGCTGTTTTTT
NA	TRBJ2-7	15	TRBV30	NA	CAWSVQTSGSYEQYF	TGTGCCTGGAGTGTACAAACATCGGGCTCCTACGAGCAGTACTTC
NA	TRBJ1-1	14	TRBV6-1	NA	CASSEARGNTEAFF	TGTGCCAGCAGTGAAGCGCGAGGGAACACTGAAGCTTTCTTT
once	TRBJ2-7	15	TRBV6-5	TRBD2	CASRMGRGDTYEQYF	TGTGCCAGCAGAATGGGGCGGGGGGACACCTACGAGCAGTACTTC
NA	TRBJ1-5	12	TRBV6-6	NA	CASSYSRGPQHF	TGTGCCAGCAGTTACTCAAGGGGGCCCCAGCATTTT
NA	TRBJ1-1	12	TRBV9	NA	CASGPEGRASFF	TGTGCCAGCGGGCCTGAAGGGCGTGCGTCTTTCTTT
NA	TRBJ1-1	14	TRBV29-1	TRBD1	CSVSQGGPNTEAFF	TGCAGCGTTTCACAGGGGGGGCCTAACACTGAAGCTTTCTTT
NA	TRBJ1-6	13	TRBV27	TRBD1	CASSWDRGSPLHF	TGTGCCAGCAGTTGGGACAGGGGTTCACCCCTCCACTTT
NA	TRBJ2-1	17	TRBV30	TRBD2	CAWSVGVGTSVAGEQFF	TGTGCCTGGAGTGTAGGTGTCGGGACTAGCGTGGCAGGAGAGCAGTTCTTC
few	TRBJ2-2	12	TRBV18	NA	CASSPNTGELFF	TGTGCCAGCTCACCGAACACCGGGGAGCTGTTTTTT
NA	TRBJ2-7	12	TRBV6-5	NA	CASSYPLGEQYF	TGTGCCAGCAGTTACCCCCTCGGCGAGCAGTACTTC
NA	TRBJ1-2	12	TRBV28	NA	CASRDSLYGYTF	TGTGCCAGCAGGGACAGTCTCTATGGCTACACCTTC
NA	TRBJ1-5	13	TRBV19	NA	CASSRTRGQPQHF	TGTGCCAGTAGTCGGACGCGGGGTCAGCCCCAGCATTTT
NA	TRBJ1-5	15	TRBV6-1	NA	CASSEWPGGNQPQHF	TGTGCCAGCAGTGAATGGCCGGGAGGCAATCAGCCCCAGCATTTT
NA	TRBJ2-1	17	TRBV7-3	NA	CASSPRSGRTLGNEQFF	TGTGCCAGCAGCCCTAGATCGGGCAGGACCCTAGGCAATGAGCAGTTCTTC
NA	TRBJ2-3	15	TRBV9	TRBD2	CASSVNGGVADTQYF	TGTGCCAGCAGCGTAAACGGGGGGGTCGCAGATACGCAGTATTTT
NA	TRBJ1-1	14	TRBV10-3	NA	CAISDRGMNTEAFF	TGTGCCATCAGTGATCGGGGCATGAACACTGAAGCTTTCTTT
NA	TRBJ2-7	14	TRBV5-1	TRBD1	CASSTATGNYEQYF	TGCGCCAGCAGCACCGCGACAGGGAACTACGAGCAGTACTTC
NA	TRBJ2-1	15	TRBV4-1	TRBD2	CASSQGGGSYNEQFF	TGCGCCAGCAGCCAAGGGGGGGGCTCCTACAATGAGCAGTTCTTC
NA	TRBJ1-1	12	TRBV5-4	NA	CASSKTETEAFF	TGTGCCAGCAGCAAGACAGAAACTGAAGCTTTCTTT
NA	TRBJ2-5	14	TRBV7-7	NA	CASSPLSTQETQYF	TGTGCTAGCAGCCCCCTTTCAACTCAAGAGACCCAGTACTTC
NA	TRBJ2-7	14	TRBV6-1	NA	CASRAGQNAVEQYF	TGTGCCAGCAGAGCAGGACAGAATGCGGTCGAGCAGTACTTC
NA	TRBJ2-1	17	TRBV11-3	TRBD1	CASSLEVWDRSYNEQFF	TGTGCCAGCAGCTTAGAGGTATGGGACAGATCCTACAATGAGCAGTTCTTC
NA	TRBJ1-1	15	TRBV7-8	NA	CASSLVGRGNTEAFF	TGTGCCAGCAGCTTAGTAGGCAGGGGGAACACTGAAGCTTTCTTT
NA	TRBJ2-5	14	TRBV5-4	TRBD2	CASSSDLGGETQYF	TGTGCCAGCAGCTCGGACTTGGGGGGGGAGACCCAGTACTTC
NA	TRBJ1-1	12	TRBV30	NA	CAWERVSTEAFF	TGTGCCTGGGAGAGAGTTTCTACTGAAGCTTTCTTT
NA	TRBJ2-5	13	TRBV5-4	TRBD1	CASSPDRVETQYF	TGTGCCAGCAGCCCGGACAGGGTTGAGACCCAGTACTTC
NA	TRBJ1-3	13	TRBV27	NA	CASKGQGGNTIYF	TGTGCCAGCAAGGGTCAGGGGGGAAACACCATATATTTT
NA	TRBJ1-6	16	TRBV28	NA	CASSGLRGASNSPLHF	TGTGCCAGCAGTGGACTCAGAGGGGCTAGTAATTCACCCCTCCACTTT